The 10 T cell receptor beta chains listed next were all sequenced from one sample in a study of Ad26.COV2.S vaccination and SARS-CoV-2 variants. The protocol was immunoSEQ multiplex PCR, while the TCRdb copy is restricted to in-frame clones and leaves out a portion. The table lists about 320,000 clones, 70% to 90% of them singletons. Treatment reported: some 20 received Ad26.COV2.S at low or high dose, single or two shots; about 5 received placebo; per-sample allocation not given. Material that was analyzed had been drawn on day 63 after the first vaccine or placebo injection. Sequenced here: peripheral blood, sampled in a trial of Ad26.COV2.S vaccine versus placebo. These TCRs come from a person aged 18-60 years who received the Ad26.COV2.S COVID-19 vaccine or a placebo.

Regarding this clone: The identical CDR3 is also encoded by other nucleotide sequences in the sample. This chain connects TRBV5-1 to TRBJ1-1, with D tentatively TRBD1 (6 bases). The V gene lost 2 bases and the J gene lost 1 base, with 6 bases spanning the gap. The germline CDR1 and CDR2 sequences are SGHRS and YFSETQ. The CDR3 covers 13 residues. The CDR3, as DNA: TGCGCCAGCAGCTTACAGGGGAACACTGAAGCTTTCTTT. It yields the protein CASSLQGNTEAFF.

This sequence joins TRBV15 and TRBJ2-7; TRBD1 matches 12 bases. J was trimmed by 7 bases and V by 6 bases; bases with no gene match: 4. This CDR3 has 13 residues. Germline V gene data show CDR1 as LNHNV and CDR2 as YYDKDF (reference sequence). Here the CDR3 reads CATSRDRGLEQYF. The CDR3 DNA sequence: TGTGCCACCAGTCGGGACAGGGGGCTGGAGCAGTACTTC.

The chain uses TRBV5-6 and TRBJ2-2; D is unclear. The CDR3 is 13 residues long. V was shortened by 3 bases and J by 1 base, with 4 bases between the two germline ends. Germline assignment: CDR1 SGHDT and CDR2 YYEEEE. CDR3 loop: CASSSLNTGELFF. CDR3 bases: TGTGCCAGCAGCTCCTTGAACACCGGGGAGCTGTTTTTT. Based on the CDR3 plus reference TRBV5-6 and TRBJ2-2, the full variable domain is DAGVTQSPTHLIKTRGQQVTLRCSPKSGHDTVSWYQQALGQGPQFIFQYYEEEERQRGNFPDRFSGHQFPNYSSELNVNALLLGDSALYLCASSSLNTGELFFGEGSRLTVL.

The chain uses TRBV27 and TRBJ2-7; 9 nucleotides align to TRBD1. J was trimmed by 8 bases and V by 2 bases; bases with no gene match: 10. The CDR3 loop spans 15 amino acids. Germline CDR1 reads MNHEY; CDR2 reads SMNVEV (reference sequence). The CDR3 nucleotides read TGTGCCAGCAGTTTAGGGGGGACAGGGCCTACCAAGCAGTACTTC. It translates to CASSLGGTGPTKQYF.

The V and J genes are TRBV6-4 and TRBJ1-5; D is uncertain. Germline V gene data show CDR1 as MRHNA and CDR2 as SNTAGT. The CDR3 runs to 13 residues. With 3 bases removed from V and 3 bases from J, the gap between germline ends came to 6 bases. This CDR3 is CASSESYNQPQHF. The CDR3 nucleotides read TGTGCCAGCAGTGAAAGTTACAATCAGCCCCAGCATTTT.

The chain joins TRBV7-9 to TRBJ2-7; TRBD1 matches at 7 bases. Germline CDR1 reads SEHNR; CDR2 reads FQNEAQ (reference sequence). The CDR3 loop spans 13 amino acids. V lost 6 bases to trimming and J lost 3 bases; unmatched junction nucleotides: 5. The CDR3 DNA sequence: TGTGCCAGCAGAGGGGGCAGGAGCTACGAGCAGTACTTC. The encoded protein is CASRGGRSYEQYF.

The chain couples TRBV5-6 to TRBJ2-7; TRBD1 matches 8 bases. This CDR3 is 18 amino acids long. In germline, CDR1 is SGHDT, CDR2 YYEEEE. J lost 0 bases, V lost 1 base, and 12 bases had no gene match. The CDR3 spells CASSLFGWGQASSYEQYF. The CDR3 DNA follows: TGTGCCAGCAGCTTGTTCGGCTGGGGACAGGCCAGCTCCTACGAGCAGTACTTC.

The chain uses TRBV6-1 and TRBJ1-6, with 8 nucleotides matching TRBD1. The germline CDR1 and CDR2 sequences are MNHNS and SASEGT. The CDR3 sequence is 19 residues long. With 0 bases clipped from V and 7 bases from J, the junction kept 14 bases outside the gene matches. The CDR3 nucleotides are TGTGCCAGCAGTGAAGCGTTGGGAGTGGACAGGGCAGTAAATTCACCCCTCCACTTT. It translates to CASSEALGVDRAVNSPLHF.

The chain employs TRBV2 and TRBJ1-5; D is uncertain. CDR3 length: 15 residues. Germline V gene sequence: CDR1 SNHLY, CDR2 FYNNEI. V lost 1 base to trimming and J lost 1 base, with 8 bases between them. In DNA form, the CDR3 reads TGTGCCAGCAGTGAAGGTAGAGTGAGCAATCAGCCCCAGCATTTT. Amino acids: CASSEGRVSNQPQHF. The entire variable domain, with the rest obtained from reference TRBV2 and TRBJ1-5, is as follows: EPEVTQTPSHQVTQMGQEVILRCVPISNHLYFYWYRQILGQKVEFLVSFYNNEISEKSEIFDDQFSVERPDGSNFTLKIRSTKLEDSAMYFCASSEGRVSNQPQHFGDGTRLSIL.

The chain carries TRBV19 and TRBJ2-2; the D gene could be TRBD1 or TRBD2 (5 bases each). The germline V gene encodes CDR1 LNHDA and CDR2 SQIVND (reference sequence). This CDR3 contains 14 residues. Between the trimmed V and J ends, which lost 7 bases and 1 base, there was a span of 10 bases. The CDR3 sequence is CASKVGGNTGELFF. The DNA for the CDR3 is TGTGCCAGTAAAGTTGGGGGGAACACCGGGGAGCTGTTTTTT.